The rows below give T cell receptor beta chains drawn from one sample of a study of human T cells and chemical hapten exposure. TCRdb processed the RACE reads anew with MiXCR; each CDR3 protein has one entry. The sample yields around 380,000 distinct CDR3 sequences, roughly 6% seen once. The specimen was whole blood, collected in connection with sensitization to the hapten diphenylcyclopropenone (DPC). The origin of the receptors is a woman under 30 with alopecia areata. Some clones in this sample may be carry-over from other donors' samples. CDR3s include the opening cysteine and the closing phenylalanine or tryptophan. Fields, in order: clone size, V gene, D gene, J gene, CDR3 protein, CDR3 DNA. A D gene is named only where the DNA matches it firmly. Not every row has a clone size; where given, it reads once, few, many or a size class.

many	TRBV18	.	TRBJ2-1	CASSPRGPGEQFF	TGTGCCAGCTCACCAAGAGGGCCGGGTGAGCAGTTCTTC
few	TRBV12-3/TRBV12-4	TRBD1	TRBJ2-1	CASSPRGGPSYNEQFF	TGTGCCAGCAGTCCCCGAGGGGGCCCCTCCTACAATGAGCAGTTCTTC
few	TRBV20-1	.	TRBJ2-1	CSAGGRSSYNEQFF	TGCAGTGCCGGGGGACGGAGCTCCTACAATGAGCAGTTCTTC
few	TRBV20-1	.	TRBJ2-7	CSATVGYANEQYF	TGCAGTGCTACCGTGGGGTACGCTAACGAGCAGTACTTC
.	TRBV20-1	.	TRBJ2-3	CSARDRAASTDTQYF	TGCAGTGCTAGAGATCGCGCGGCCAGCACAGATACGCAGTATTTT
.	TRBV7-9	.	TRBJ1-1	CASSLRQTGHAGAFF	TGTGCCAGCAGCTTACGACAGACGGGACACGCGGGAGCTTTCTTT
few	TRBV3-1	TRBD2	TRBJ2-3	CASSQGGLAGFTDTQYF	TGTGCCAGCAGCCAAGGTGGACTAGCGGGATTCACAGATACGCAGTATTTT
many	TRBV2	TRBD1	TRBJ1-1	CASILTGATEAFF	TGTGCCAGCATCTTGACAGGGGCCACTGAAGCTTTCTTT
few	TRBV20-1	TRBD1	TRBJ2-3	CSALDRLTDTQYF	TGCAGTGCCCTGGACAGGTTGACAGATACGCAGTATTTT
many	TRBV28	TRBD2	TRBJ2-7	CASSLLAGGHEQYF	TGTGCCAGCAGTCTACTAGCGGGGGGCCACGAGCAGTACTTC
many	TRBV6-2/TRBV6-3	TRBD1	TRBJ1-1	CASSYSQGAMNTEAFF	TGTGCCAGCAGTTACTCACAGGGGGCAATGAACACTGAAGCTTTCTTT
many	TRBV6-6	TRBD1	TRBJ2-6	CASSYSRQGATGANVLTF	TGTGCCAGCAGTTACTCGAGGCAGGGGGCCACTGGGGCCAACGTCCTGACTTTC
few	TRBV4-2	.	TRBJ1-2	CASSQETGPNYGYTF	TGTGCCAGCAGCCAAGAGACAGGCCCTAACTATGGCTACACCTTC
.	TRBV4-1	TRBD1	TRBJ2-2	CASSHVISTGQGRSGELFF	TGCGCCAGCAGCCACGTAATATCAACGGGACAGGGGAGATCCGGGGAGCTGTTTTTT
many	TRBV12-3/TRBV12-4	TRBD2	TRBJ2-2	CASSPFSGGHTGELFF	TGTGCCAGCAGTCCCTTTAGCGGGGGGCACACCGGGGAGCTGTTTTTT
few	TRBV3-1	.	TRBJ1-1	CASSQLGGLEAFF	TGTGCCAGCAGCCAATTGGGGGGCTTGGAAGCTTTCTTT
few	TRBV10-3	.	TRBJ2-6	CAIAGEGANVLTF	TGTGCCATCGCCGGGGAGGGGGCCAACGTCCTGACTTTC
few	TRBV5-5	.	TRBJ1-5	CASRVGEVEQPQHF	TGTGCCAGCAGAGTAGGGGAAGTGGAACAGCCCCAGCATTTT
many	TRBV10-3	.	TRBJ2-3	CAISESGEYTDTQYF	TGTGCCATCAGTGAGTCGGGGGAGTACACAGATACGCAGTATTTT
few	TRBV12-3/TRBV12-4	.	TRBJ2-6	CASSFGTMGANVLTF	TGTGCCAGCAGTTTTGGAACGATGGGGGCCAACGTCCTGACTTTC
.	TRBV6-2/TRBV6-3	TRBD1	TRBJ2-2	CASSPGQGILTNTGELFF	TGTGCCAGCAGTCCGGGACAGGGGATCCTCACCAACACCGGGGAGCTGTTTTTT
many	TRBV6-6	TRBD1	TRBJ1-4	CASSNPGQGSEKLFF	TGTGCCAGCAGTAACCCCGGACAGGGGAGCGAAAAACTGTTTTTT
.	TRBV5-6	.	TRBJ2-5	CASSLALGPQETQYF	TGTGCCAGCAGCTTGGCCCTGGGGCCCCAAGAGACCCAGTACTTC
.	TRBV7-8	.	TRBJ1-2	CASSFNGLTVNYGYTF	TGTGCCAGCAGCTTTAATGGGCTGACAGTCAACTATGGCTACACCTTC
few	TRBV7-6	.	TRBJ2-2	CASSSYTRGAGELFF	TGTGCCAGCAGCTCCTATACTAGAGGGGCCGGGGAGCTGTTTTTT
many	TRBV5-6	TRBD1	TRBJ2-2	CASSLVQGDTGELFF	TGTGCCAGCAGCTTGGTACAGGGGGACACCGGGGAGCTGTTTTTT
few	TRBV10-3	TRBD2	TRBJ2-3	CAISDPGSRGYQRGASTDTQYF	TGTGCCATCAGTGACCCAGGGTCTAGAGGATATCAGCGGGGGGCAAGCACAGATACGCAGTATTTT
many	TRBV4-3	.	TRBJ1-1	CASSQGTVNTEAFF	TGCGCCAGCAGCCAAGGGACAGTTAACACTGAAGCTTTCTTT
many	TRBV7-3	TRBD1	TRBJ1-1	CASRRTGDVKNTEAFF	TGTGCCAGCAGGAGGACAGGGGATGTAAAGAACACTGAAGCTTTCTTT
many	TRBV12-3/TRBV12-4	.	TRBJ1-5	CASSLLDSNQPQHF	TGTGCCAGCAGTTTATTAGATAGCAATCAGCCCCAGCATTTT
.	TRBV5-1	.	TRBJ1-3	CASSLENSGNTIYF	TGCGCCAGCAGCTTAGAAAACTCTGGAAACACCATATATTTT
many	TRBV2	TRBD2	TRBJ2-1	CASSSERGSNEQFF	TGTGCCAGCAGTTCCGAGCGGGGGAGCAATGAGCAGTTCTTC
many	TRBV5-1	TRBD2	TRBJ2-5	CASSLGTSGETQYF	TGCGCCAGCAGCTTGGGGACTAGCGGAGAGACCCAGTACTTC
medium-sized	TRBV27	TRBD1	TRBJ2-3	CASSFRTGSTDTQYF	TGTGCCAGCAGTTTCCGGACAGGGAGCACAGATACGCAGTATTTT
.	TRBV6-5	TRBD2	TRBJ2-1	CASWGGYNEQFF	TGTGCCAGCTGGGGGGGTTACAATGAGCAGTTCTTC
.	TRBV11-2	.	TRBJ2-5	CASGGTLRETQYF	TGTGCCAGCGGAGGGACTTTAAGGGAGACCCAGTACTTC
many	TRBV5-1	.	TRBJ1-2	CASSLENYGYTF	TGCGCCAGCAGCTTGGAAAACTATGGCTACACCTTC
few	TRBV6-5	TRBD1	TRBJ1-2	CASSWDRGSGVAYGYTF	TGTGCCAGCAGTTGGGACAGGGGAAGCGGAGTAGCTTATGGCTACACCTTC
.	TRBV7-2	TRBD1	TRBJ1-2	CASSPDRGWGYGYTF	TGTGCCAGCAGCCCTGACAGGGGCTGGGGCTATGGCTACACCTTC
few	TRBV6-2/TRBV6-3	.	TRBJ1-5	CASSYRGAQPQHF	TGTGCCAGCAGTTACAGGGGGGCCCAGCCCCAGCATTTT
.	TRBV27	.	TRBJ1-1	CASSVGQLNTEAFF	TGTGCCAGCAGTGTCGGACAGTTGAACACTGAAGCTTTCTTT
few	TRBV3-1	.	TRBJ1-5	CASSQQQGGQPQHF	TGTGCCAGCAGCCAGCAACAGGGAGGACAGCCCCAGCATTTT
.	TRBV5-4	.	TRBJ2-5	CASSSTQGVQQAQYF	TGTGCCAGCAGCTCTACACAGGGAGTGCAGCAGGCCCAGTACTTC
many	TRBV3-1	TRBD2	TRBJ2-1	CASSKTSGGLEQFF	TGTGCCAGCAGCAAGACTAGCGGGGGGCTTGAGCAGTTCTTC
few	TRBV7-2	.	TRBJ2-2	CASSLAGSGELFF	TGTGCCAGCAGCTTAGCAGGCAGCGGGGAGCTGTTTTTT
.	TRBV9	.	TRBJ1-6	CASSPAAGSSPLHF	TGTGCCAGCAGCCCCGCGGCAGGGAGTTCACCCCTCCACTTT
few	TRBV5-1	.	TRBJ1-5	CASSPEWGQKPQHF	TGCGCCAGCAGCCCTGAATGGGGGCAAAAGCCCCAGCATTTT
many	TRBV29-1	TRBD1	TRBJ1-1	CSANPGQGRVTEAFF	TGCAGCGCGAACCCGGGACAGGGGAGAGTCACTGAAGCTTTCTTT
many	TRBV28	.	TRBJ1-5	CASSRGMDQPQHF	TGTGCCAGCAGTCGAGGGATGGATCAGCCCCAGCATTTT
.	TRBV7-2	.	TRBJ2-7	CASSYTRDPTYEQYF	TGTGCCAGCAGCTATACCCGGGACCCTACCTACGAGCAGTACTTC
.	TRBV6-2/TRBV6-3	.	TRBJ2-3	CASSSARTQASDTQYF	TGTGCCAGCAGTTCAGCAAGGACCCAAGCAAGTGATACGCAGTATTTT
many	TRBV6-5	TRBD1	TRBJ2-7	CASSTPRTGREQYF	TGTGCCAGCAGTACACCCCGGACAGGGCGCGAGCAGTACTTC
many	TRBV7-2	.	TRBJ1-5	CASSFIQGGQPQHF	TGTGCCAGCAGCTTTATCCAGGGTGGACAGCCCCAGCATTTT
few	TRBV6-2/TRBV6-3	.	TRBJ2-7	CASSYSRGGEQYF	TGTGCCAGCAGTTACTCACGGGGAGGCGAGCAGTACTTC
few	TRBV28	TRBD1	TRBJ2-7	CASSSPGTGLNEQYF	TGTGCCAGCAGTTCCCCCGGGACAGGTTTAAACGAGCAGTACTTC
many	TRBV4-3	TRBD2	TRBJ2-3	CASSQRLAGRDTQYF	TGCGCCAGCAGCCAACGACTAGCGGGCAGAGATACGCAGTATTTT
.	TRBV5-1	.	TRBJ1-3	CASSLTDLSSGNTIYF	TGCGCCAGCAGCCTGACGGATTTATCCTCTGGAAACACCATATATTTT
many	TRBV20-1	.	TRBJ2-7	CSAPGDNSYEQYF	TGCAGTGCTCCCGGGGATAACTCCTACGAGCAGTACTTC
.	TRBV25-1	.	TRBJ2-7	CATCLADCSYEQYF	TGTGCCACCTGCCTCGCGGACTGCTCCTACGAGCAGTACTTC
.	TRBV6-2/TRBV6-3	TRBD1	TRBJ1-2	CASRRTGTGGKYGYTF	TGTGCCAGCAGAAGAACCGGGACAGGGGGCAAATATGGCTACACCTTC